The 12 T cell receptor beta chains reported below all come from one sample, sequenced in a study of blood T cell repertoires in COVID-19. TCRdb's copy holds only in-frame clones and misses some; the assay was immunoSEQ multiplex PCR. Here the sample spans about 240,000 clones, 82% being singletons. The source material was peripheral blood. The source is a woman aged 55-75 years with active or convalescent COVID-19.

The V call is TRBV6-5, the J call TRBJ2-7; 7 positions match TRBD1. Germline V gives CDR1 MNHEY, CDR2 SVGAGI. This CDR3 has 15 residues. J was trimmed by 3 bases and V by 2 bases; bases with no gene match: 7. This CDR3 reads CASSYSWTGVYEQYF. The CDR3 DNA is TGTGCCAGCAGTTACAGCTGGACAGGAGTCTACGAGCAGTACTTC.

This rearrangement joins TRBV6-5 to TRBJ2-5, with 7 bases matching TRBD1. The germline V gene has CDR1 MNHEY and CDR2 SVGAGI. This CDR3 has 15 residues. V lost 6 bases to trimming and J lost 5 bases; unmatched junction nucleotides: 12. CDR3 region: CASSSPPGQKETQYF. CDR3 in DNA: TGTGCCAGCAGCTCTCCGCCGGGACAGAAGGAGACCCAGTACTTC.

The V call is TRBV4-2, the J call TRBJ1-2; D gene uncertain. The length of the CDR3 is 14 residues. The V gene lost 0 bases and the J gene lost 8 bases, with 13 bases spanning the gap. Germline V gene lookup returns CDR1 LGHNA and CDR2 YNFKEQ. The CDR3 reads CASSQDVGRRGYTF. The CDR3 DNA follows: TGTGCCAGCAGCCAAGATGTAGGGAGACGGGGCTACACCTTC.

In its sample, this clone was seen a few times. The chain couples TRBV18 to TRBJ2-7; 7 bases align to TRBD1. V trimming: 5 bases; J trimming: 3 bases; junction bases outside the gene matches: 10. The germline V gene has CDR1 KGHSH and CDR2 LQKENI. This CDR3 contains 15 residues. The CDR3 region is CASSRVGQALYEQYF. The DNA for the CDR3 is TGTGCCAGCTCAAGAGTTGGACAGGCGCTCTACGAGCAGTACTTC.

This chain links TRBV7-2 with TRBJ2-1, with 11 bases identical to TRBD2. The V gene end was trimmed by 0 bases and the J gene end by 7 bases; junction bases not matched to a gene: 2. The CDR3 extends over 15 amino acids. Germline values: CDR1 SGHTA, CDR2 FQGNSA. The DNA of the CDR3 is TGTGCCAGCAGCTTAGCGCTAGCGGGGGGTAATGAGCAGTTCTTC. Its translation: CASSLALAGGNEQFF.

V and J are TRBV3-1 (or the pseudogene TRBV3-2) and TRBJ2-7; TRBD2 might be the D (5 bases). The CDR3 extends over 12 amino acids. The ends were cut back, 1 base at V and 4 bases at J, with 5 bases in the middle. In germline, CDR1 is LGHDT, CDR2 YNNKEL (reference sequence). The DNA for the CDR3 is TGTGCCAGCAGCCAAGCGGGGTACGAGCAGTACTTC. It encodes CASSQAGYEQYF.

The rearrangement uses TRBV18 and TRBJ1-1; the D is unclear. V lost 5 bases to trimming and J lost 11 bases, with 21 bases between them. The germline V gene has CDR1 KGHSH and CDR2 LQKENI. The CDR3 spans 14 residues. CDR3 region: CASSAPVQGSGAFF. CDR3 sequence (DNA): TGTGCCAGCTCAGCCCCGGTTCAAGGGAGTGGCGCTTTCTTT.

The V and J genes are TRBV10-3 and TRBJ1-2; the D is unclear. CDR1 is ENHRY and CDR2 is SYGVKD in the germline V gene. This CDR3 comprises 12 residues. V dropped 11 bases and J dropped 8 bases, with 18 bases sitting between them. The CDR3 is CAVHPEAQGYTF. The CDR3 nucleotides read TGTGCCGTTCACCCGGAAGCACAGGGCTACACCTTC.

This clone was detected a few times. The chain employs TRBV7-9 and TRBJ1-2; D uncertain. Germline CDR1 SEHNR, CDR2 FQNEAQ (reference sequence). V dropped 6 bases and J dropped 0 bases, with 8 bases sitting between them. There are 13 residues in the CDR3. As DNA, the CDR3 is TGTGCCAGCAGTCCCGGGGCTAACTATGGCTACACCTTC. It codes for CASSPGANYGYTF.

This chain uses TRBV6-8 with TRBJ1-2; TRBD1 agrees at 7 bases. V was pared by 6 bases and J by 2 bases, with 9 bases of the junction left unmatched. The CDR3 covers 15 residues. The germline V gene has CDR1 MNHGY and CDR2 SAAAGT. The DNA for the CDR3 is TGTGCCAGCAGACAGCCGGGACAGCTGAACTATGGCTACACCTTC. It is translated as CASRQPGQLNYGYTF.

This chain joins TRBV7-9 and TRBJ1-1; no firm D call. Trimming cost V 5 bases and J 1 base, with 17 bases left between them. CDR3 size: 16 residues. Germline CDR1 is SEHNR and CDR2 is FQNEAQ (reference sequence). The CDR3 is CASSNPMGAGNTEAFF. CDR3 bases: TGTGCCAGCAGCAACCCAATGGGCGCCGGGAACACTGAAGCTTTCTTT.

This clone appeared a few times. The chain carries TRBV19 and TRBJ1-5; the match to TRBD1 covers 8 bases. Germline assignment: CDR1 LNHDA and CDR2 SQIVND (reference sequence). There are 17 residues in the CDR3. V gave up 10 bases and J gave up 0 bases; unmatched junction bases: 14. The CDR3 DNA reads TGTGCCACCACAGCGGACCCCAGGGGGCCTAGCAATCAGCCCCAGCATTTT. It yields the protein CATTADPRGPSNQPQHF.